The source of this T cell receptor beta chain is a study of T-cell memory formation after mild COVID-19. TCRdb processed the 5' RACE reads anew with MiXCR; each CDR3 protein has one entry. Of 400,000 to 500,000 distinct CDR3 sequences in the sample, more than 15% were seen once. Trimming cost V 3 bases and J 4 bases, with 3 bases left between them. The length of the CDR3 is 10 residues. Germline CDR1 and CDR2: GTSNPN and SVGIG (reference sequence). V usage is TRBV30 and J usage is TRBJ1-1, with no clear D. Sample: PBMCs or a T cell subset sorted from them (not recorded which). The source of this sequence is a man between 18 and 29 years old who had mild COVID-19 (a few samples of this study predate the infection). Cell type and time point are not known. CDR3 DNA: TGTGCCTGGAGCGGCACTGAAGCTTTCTTT. It specifies CAWSGTEAFF.